These 17 T cell receptor beta chains were sequenced from one sample in a study of CXCR3-negative and CXCR3-positive naive CD8 T cells. The study, taken as a whole, reports: CXCR3-positive naive cells had more hydrophobic TRB CDR3s than CXCR3-negative naive cells.

Each TRB cDNA library was prepared by 5' RACE (with UMI labels). Following a re-call of the 5' RACE reads, TCRdb has one entry per CDR3 protein and lacks DNA. The listing records roughly 8,100 distinct CDR3 sequences. Their cognate antigens are unknown. Sequencing input: naive CXCR3+ CD8+ T cells from blood. Subset noted: CD45RO-CCR7+CD27+CD95- naive CD8+ T cells expressing CXCR3 (TNR3+). The receptor source for this set is a human donor in good health. Some clones in this sample may be carry-over from other donors' samples.

According to its frequency, this clonotype is medium-sized. The chain employs TRBV5-1 and TRBJ2-1. Germline CDR1 is SGHRS and CDR2 is YFSETQ. CDR3 size: 13 residues. CDR3 residues: CASSFRGSNEQFF.

CDR3 residues: CAIPETSGNTIYF. The chain is built from TRBV12-3 or TRBV12-4 and TRBJ1-3. There are 13 residues in the CDR3.

The chain recombines TRBV4-3 with TRBJ2-1; the D call of TRBD1 rests on TCRdb alone, since no DNA is present to check it. The CDR3 loop spans 14 amino acids. Per the germline V gene, CDR1 is LGHNA and CDR2 is YSLEER. The CDR3 sequence is CASRPGQGFDEQFF.

J is TRBJ2-1 and V is TRBV7-6. Germline CDR1 reads SGHVS; CDR2 reads FNYEAQ. The CDR3 totals 15 residues. CDR3 loop: CASSLSTSPSNEQFF. The whole variable domain, filled in from reference TRBV7-6 and TRBJ2-1, reads GAGVSQSPRYKVTKRGQDVALRCDPISGHVSLYWYRQALGQGPEFLTYFNYEAQQDKSGLPNDRFSAERPEGSISTLTIQRTEQRDSAMYRCASSLSTSPSNEQFFGPGTRLTVL.

The chain links TRBV29-1 to TRBJ1-2. The CDR3 contains 13 residues. Germline-derived CDR1 and CDR2 are SQVTM and ANQGSEA. CDR3 sequence reads: CSVDLEGRYGYTF.

The rearrangement uses TRBV29-1 and TRBJ2-5; absent DNA, TCRdb's TRBD1 call cannot be checked. This CDR3 is 13 amino acids long. The germline CDR1 and CDR2 sequences are SQVTM and ANQGSEA. The CDR3 loop reads CSVEQGLQETQYF. Drawing the rest from reference TRBV29-1 and TRBJ2-5, the complete variable domain is SAVISQKPSRDICQRGTSLTIQCQVDSQVTMMFWYRQQPGQSLTLIATANQGSEATYESGFVIDKFPISRPNLTFSTLTVSNMSPEDSSIYLCSVEQGLQETQYFGPGTRLLVL.

This rearrangement joins TRBV29-1 to TRBJ2-1; TCRdb calls TRBD2, which cannot be checked without DNA. CDR3 length equals 13 residues. Germline V lookup: CDR1 SQVTM, CDR2 ANQGSEA. CDR3 amino acids: CSVGTSGTSEQYF.

This clonotype is labeled medium-sized based on frequency. J is TRBJ2-1 and V is TRBV20-1. CDR3 length: 14 amino acids. The germline gives CDR1 DFQATT, CDR2 SNEGSKA (reference sequence). The CDR3 sequence: CSARGQQDYNEQFF.

The chain is built from TRBV11-2 and TRBJ1-2; TCRdb's D call, TRBD1, is unchecked because there is no DNA. The germline V gene encodes CDR1 SGHAT and CDR2 FQNNGV. The length of the CDR3 is 15 residues. CDR3 sequence: CASSLPGGRSYGYTF.

The gene calls are TRBV25-1 and TRBJ2-3; the TCRdb D gene call, TRBD2, has no DNA to confirm it. The CDR3 sequence is 15 residues long. Germline V gives CDR1 MGHDK, CDR2 SYGVNS. CDR3 sequence reads: CASSEGASPGDTQYF.

The chain has TRBV6-5 and TRBJ2-7. Germline V gene data show CDR1 as MNHEY and CDR2 as SVGAGI. The CDR3 is 16 residues long. The CDR3 here is CASSYSSYSRNYEQYF.

The chain uses TRBV7-6 and TRBJ2-7; TCRdb calls TRBD2, which cannot be checked without DNA. Germline values: CDR1 SGHVS, CDR2 FNYEAQ. The length of the CDR3 is 13 residues. The CDR3 reads CASSLQAGNEQYF.

The rearrangement joins TRBV20-1 to TRBJ2-1; no DNA is available, so the TRBD1 call from TCRdb remains unchecked. This CDR3 is 12 amino acids long. Looked up from germline, CDR1 is DFQATT and CDR2 is SNEGSKA (reference sequence). The CDR3 is CSASRNTAEQFF.

Measured by frequency, this clonotype is medium-sized. The V and J genes are TRBV29-1 and TRBJ2-7. Germline V gene lookup returns CDR1 SQVTM and CDR2 ANQGSEA. CDR3 length: 15 amino acids. CDR3 region: CSVELASDRSYEQYF.

This chain uses TRBV7-9 with TRBJ1-2; the D call from TCRdb, TRBD1, cannot be confirmed without DNA. This CDR3 is built from 14 residues. Germline V gives CDR1 SEHNR, CDR2 FQNEAQ (reference sequence). The CDR3 reads CASSTGTGGDGYTF. The whole variable domain, filled in from reference TRBV7-9 and TRBJ1-2, reads DTGVSQNPRHKITKRGQNVTFRCDPISEHNRLYWYRQTLGQGPEFLTYFQNEAQLEKSRLLSDRFSAERPKGSFSTLEIQRTEQGDSAMYLCASSTGTGGDGYTFGSGTRLTVV.

The CDR3 spells CASSALREGNDEQFF. The V call is TRBV2, the J call TRBJ2-1; TCRdb calls TRBD1, which cannot be checked without DNA. From germline, CDR1 is SNHLY and CDR2 FYNNEI. The CDR3 is 15 amino acids. The whole variable domain, remainder taken from reference TRBV2 and TRBJ2-1, is EPEVTQTPSHQVTQMGQEVILRCVPISNHLYFYWYRQILGQKVEFLVSFYNNEISEKSEIFDDQFSVERPDGSNFTLKIRSTKLEDSAMYFCASSALREGNDEQFFGPGTRLTVL.

This clonotype is labeled medium-sized based on frequency. The CDR3 is CASSYPLVGGLNYGYTF. The V and J genes are TRBV6-5 and TRBJ1-2; no DNA is available, so the TRBD1 call from TCRdb remains unchecked. This CDR3 region has 17 residues. Looked up from germline, CDR1 is MNHEY and CDR2 is SVGAGI.